This T cell receptor beta chain came from a study of beta chain features in type 1 diabetes. General study findings and limits: In every one of the four CD4+ subsets, TCRB CDR3s were moderately but significantly shorter in Type 1 diabetes patients.

This clone has only a few counts. Its antigen is not identified. Per the germline V gene, CDR1 is SGHRS and CDR2 is YFSETQ. V was shortened by 4 bases and J by 0 bases, with 13 bases between the two germline ends. This CDR3 region has 16 residues. Expressed TCRB transcripts were sequenced because the entire RNA isolate underwent reverse transcription. Some 3.3 million reads was the average for naive, central memory and regulatory T cell samples. The protocol was immunoSEQ multiplex PCR, while the TCRdb copy is restricted to in-frame clones and leaves out a portion. The table records about 620,000 clones, 15% to 18% of them present only once.

The sequenced sample consisted of naive CD4+ T cells from blood. This sequence was found in a young man in good health. The genes are TRBV5-1 and TRBJ2-2; D is unclear. The DNA of the CDR3 is TGCGCCAGCAGCCCAAGGCAGCTTGCGAACACCGGGGAGCTGTTTTTT. Translation: CASSPRQLANTGELFF.